The clone carrying this TCR beta chain was counted at least ten times. What it binds is unknown. This specimen comes from a study of T cells in Graves' hyperthyroidism and ophthalmopathy. As for the study in general: Peripheral blood was drawn at first diagnosis, prior to all treatment. Study outcomes and limitations: By a 13 V-J model, ophthalmopathy was set apart from stable hyperthyroidism.

Each patient was aged 18 to 65 and had newly diagnosed hyperthyroidism of under 2 months' duration. Clinical symptoms, serum thyroxine, TRAb, thyroid ultrasound and orbital computed tomography informed diagnoses. Template material for amplifying TCR beta CDR3 regions consisted of RNA transcripts. With the HTBI primer set, the TCR CDR3 went through a first round of RT-PCR. Via MiXCR, TCRdb re-called the multiplex PCR reads, giving one row per CDR3 protein. The sample shows around 350,000 distinct CDR3 sequences, 19% of them seen only once. The V gene's germline CDR1 is LNHDA and CDR2 SQIVND (reference sequence). There are 13 residues in the CDR3. Trimming cost V 3 bases and J 2 bases, with 4 bases left between them.

This sequence originates from a woman aged 18-29 years with Graves' hyperthyroidism. The chain combines TRBV19 with TRBJ2-2; D is ambiguous. Sequencing was carried out using blood. The CDR3 sequence is CASSIVNTGELFF. In DNA, the CDR3 is TGTGCCAGTAGTATCGTCAACACCGGGGAGCTGTTTTTT.